Sequencing of this TCR beta chain was carried out in a study of CD8+ T cells in alopecia areata. Across the study: The drug, oral tofacitinib, was given to treated patients at 5 to 10 mg twice daily. Severity of treated patients was scored by affected scalp percentage.

Treatment described: oral pan-JAK inhibitor, 5-10 mg twice daily. A remark on this clone: What it binds is unknown.

Germline lookup yields CDR1 SGHTA and CDR2 FQGNSA. The CDR3 is made up of 14 amino acids. V trimming: 5 bases; J trimming: 5 bases; junction bases outside the gene matches: 3. As the sequencing template, cDNA was produced by extracting RNA and reverse transcribing it. Clones were read by immunoSEQ multiplex PCR, and TCRdb kept only the in-frame ones, dropping some. In the table there are some 200,000 clones, 40% to 55% of which are singletons. Study-wide findings and caveats: Against the mouse data, patients shared TCRs less clearly, possibly for HLA reasons. Association of baseline CD8+ expansion with response is uncertain owing to one nonresponder.

Sequencing used CD4+ T cells sorted from blood, obtained at roughly week 36, from a patient treated with tofacitinib. The chain recombines TRBV7-2 with TRBJ2-7; 13 positions agree with TRBD2. This TCR came from a human donor with alopecia areata. The DNA for the CDR3 is TGTGCCAGCAGCCCAGGACTAGCGGGAGACGAGCAGTACTTC. It specifies CASSPGLAGDEQYF.